Below, 21 T cell receptor beta chains from the same sample are listed, as sequenced in a study of T cell clonotyping in hematopoietic cell transplantation. Only in-frame clones appear in the TCRdb table, and some are missing; sequencing was by immunoSEQ multiplex PCR. The sample records 1,500 to 2,000 clones, about four fifths being singletons. The input for sequencing was PBMCs, taken 30 days after allogeneic stem cell transplant. The receptor set was obtained from a male patient between 60 and 69 years old who had an allogeneic stem cell transplant, so the T cells may come from the graft donor. Some clones in this sample may be carry-over from other donors' samples.

The chain recombines TRBV5-1 with TRBJ2-1, with 7 positions matching TRBD2. The germline gives CDR1 SGHRS, CDR2 YFSETQ. The CDR3 contains 15 residues. V was clipped by 0 bases and J by 5 bases; unmatched bases: 5. The CDR3 spells CASSLGRGGNNEQFF. The CDR3 DNA reads as TGCGCCAGCAGCTTGGGTAGGGGAGGGAACAATGAGCAGTTCTTC.

V and J are TRBV5-1 and TRBJ2-3, with D possibly TRBD1 on 6 matching bases. The CDR3 runs 13 residues. Between the trimmed V and J ends, which lost 4 bases and 3 bases, there was a span of 9 bases. CDR1 and CDR2 (germline): SGHRS, YFSETQ. The CDR3 DNA follows: TGCGCCAGCAGCACAACAGGGACAGATACGCAGTATTTT. It specifies CASSTTGTDTQYF.

V gene TRBV30 combines with J gene TRBJ1-6, with D uncertain. Per germline, CDR1 GTSNPN and CDR2 SVGIG (reference sequence). V lost 4 bases to trimming and J lost 0 bases, with 10 bases between them. This CDR3 is 15 amino acids long. DNA for the CDR3: TGTGCCTGGACACCTCTGAGCTCCTATAATTCACCCCTCCACTTT. Translation gives CAWTPLSSYNSPLHF.

The V call is TRBV5-5, the J call TRBJ2-2; TRBD2 matches 13 bases. Germline CDR1 and CDR2: SGHKS and YYEKEE (reference sequence). The CDR3 runs to 18 residues. Germline trimming cut 4 bases from V and 0 bases from J; bases unmatched to any gene: 6. CDR3 in amino acids: CASSPGLAGAANTGELFF. CDR3 sequence (DNA): TGTGCCAGCAGCCCAGGACTAGCGGGGGCCGCGAACACCGGGGAGCTGTTTTTT.

The chain has TRBV6-1 and TRBJ2-5; D possibly corresponds to TRBD1 (5 bases). V was cut by 4 bases and J by 2 bases, with 11 bases left in between. Germline V gives CDR1 MNHNS, CDR2 SASEGT. The CDR3 length is 14 residues. CDR3 sequence: CASSGWAGQETQYF. The CDR3 DNA reads TGTGCCAGCAGTGGATGGGCAGGGCAAGAGACCCAGTACTTC.

V gene TRBV11-3 combines with J gene TRBJ1-2; a possible D gene is TRBD1 (5 bases). The ends were cut back, 8 bases at V and 4 bases at J, with 20 bases in the middle. CDR3 size: 15 residues. Germline CDR1 is SGHNT and CDR2 is YENEEA. The CDR3, as DNA: TGTGCCAGCGGCAAACCCGGGACGGAGATCTATGGCTACACCTTC. Residues: CASGKPGTEIYGYTF.

The chain employs TRBV7-9 and TRBJ2-7, with TRBD1 matching 9 bases. Trimming at V came to 7 bases and at J to 5 bases, leaving 9 bases not matched to a gene. The CDR3 covers 14 residues. CDR1 and CDR2 from the germline V gene are SEHNR and FQNEAQ (reference sequence). The CDR3 DNA reads as TGTGCCAGCACCGTAGGACAGGGGCCCCACGAGCAGTACTTC. The encoded protein is CASTVGQGPHEQYF.

This clone was recorded only once. The genes are TRBV5-1 and TRBJ2-6; D is unclear. V was pared by 0 bases and J by 7 bases, with 5 bases between. CDR1 SGHRS and CDR2 YFSETQ come from the germline V gene. The CDR3 covers 13 residues. The CDR3 region has the DNA TGCGCCAGCAGCTTGGCCGGCGCCAACGTCCTGACTTTC. Residues: CASSLAGANVLTF.

The rearrangement joins TRBV30 to TRBJ2-5, with 7 positions matching TRBD2. Germline CDR1 GTSNPN, CDR2 SVGIG (reference sequence). CDR3 size: 13 residues. Trimming at V came to 4 bases and at J to 1 base, leaving 3 bases not matched to a gene. CDR3 bases: TGTGCCTGGACGTGGGGGGGCCAAGAGACCCAGTACTTC. Translating gives CAWTWGGQETQYF.

V usage is TRBV6-1 and J usage is TRBJ1-2, with D uncertain. Germline CDR1 reads MNHNS; CDR2 reads SASEGT. Trimming shortened V by 6 bases and J by 4 bases, and 12 bases separated the two germline ends. The CDR3 has 13 amino acids. The CDR3 is CASRIPTGYGYTF. In DNA, the CDR3 is TGTGCCAGCAGGATCCCGACGGGCTATGGCTACACCTTC.

The V call is TRBV11-2, the J call TRBJ2-7; 9 nucleotides agree with TRBD1. The CDR3 runs 14 residues. Looked up from germline, CDR1 is SGHAT and CDR2 is FQNNGV. The ends lost 6 bases at V and 5 bases at J; junction bases unmatched: 8. The CDR3, as DNA: TGTGCCAGCAGTCTCGGGACAGGGAGCCACGAGCAGTACTTC. Protein: CASSLGTGSHEQYF. Based on the CDR3 plus reference TRBV11-2 and TRBJ2-7, the full variable domain is EAGVAQSPRYKIIEKRQSVAFWCNPISGHATLYWYQQILGQGPKLLIQFQNNGVVDDSQLPKDRFSAERLKGVDSTLKIQPAKLEDSAVYLCASSLGTGSHEQYFGPGTRLTVT.

This chain joins TRBV4-3 and TRBJ2-3, with 8 bases aligning to TRBD1. The CDR3 is 14 residues long. V lost 0 bases and J lost 6; bases outside the gene matches: 2. Germline CDR1 and CDR2: LGHNA and YSLEER. The CDR3: CASSQDRGRDTQYF. CDR3 bases: TGCGCCAGCAGCCAAGACAGGGGGCGGGATACGCAGTATTTT.

V gene TRBV11-3 combines with J gene TRBJ2-7, with TRBD2 matching 11 bases. CDR3 length: 16 residues. Trimming at V came to 3 bases and at J to 5 bases, leaving 9 bases not matched to a gene. The germline CDR1 and CDR2 sequences are SGHNT and YENEEA. The DNA for the CDR3 is TGTGCCAGCAGCTTGATGCTAGCGGGAGGTACCCACGAGCAGTACTTC. It is translated as CASSLMLAGGTHEQYF.

The rearrangement joins TRBV5-4 to TRBJ1-2; D unclear. Trimming removed 2 bases at V and 3 bases at J, with 17 bases between. The CDR3 is 16 residues long. From germline, CDR1 is SGHNT and CDR2 YYREEE (reference sequence). The CDR3 spells CASSFRRSLSYYGYTF. Here the CDR3 DNA reads TGTGCCAGCAGCTTTCGCCGGAGCCTAAGTTACTATGGCTACACCTTC.

J is TRBJ2-5 and V is TRBV7-2, with a tentative D call TRBD1 (6 bases). V dropped 1 base and J dropped 12 bases, with 12 bases sitting between them. Germline V gives CDR1 SGHTA, CDR2 FQGNSA. The CDR3 loop spans 12 amino acids. The DNA of the CDR3 is TGTGCCAGCAGCTTAGGGGGGCCTAACGAGTACTTC. This encodes CASSLGGPNEYF.

The genes are TRBV30 and TRBJ1-1, with 11 positions matching TRBD1. After removal of 4 bases from V and 10 bases from J, the junction contained 8 bases not matched to a gene. The CDR3 spans 13 residues. CDR1 is GTSNPN and CDR2 is SVGIG in the germline V gene (reference sequence). The DNA for the CDR3 is TGTGCCTGGACGCGGACAGGGGGCTCGGCAGCTTTCTTT. Its translation: CAWTRTGGSAAFF.

The rearrangement links TRBV9 to TRBJ2-3; D not resolved. In germline, CDR1 is SGDLS, CDR2 YYNGEE. Between the trimmed V and J ends, which lost 0 bases and 8 bases, there was a span of 10 bases. The CDR3 is 13 residues long. CDR3 nucleotide sequence: TGTGCCAGCAGCGTAGCATCGGCTCCTACGCAGTATTTT. Protein product: CASSVASAPTQYF.

This clone is judged large. The DNA for the CDR3 is TGTGCCAGCAGTTCCAGGGACCACACTGAAGCTTTCTTT. Its protein is CASSSRDHTEAFF. The rearrangement joins TRBV27 to TRBJ1-1; D is possibly TRBD1 (5 bases). Trimming removed 4 bases from V and 3 bases from J, with 9 bases in between. Germline V gene sequence: CDR1 MNHEY, CDR2 SMNVEV (reference sequence). The CDR3 covers 13 residues.

The rearrangement links TRBV7-8 to TRBJ2-5, with D perhaps TRBD1 (6 bases). The CDR3 spans 15 residues. Germline CDR1 is SGHVS and CDR2 is FQNEAQ. The V gene lost 2 bases and the J gene lost 1 base, with 11 bases spanning the gap. CDR3 sequence: CASSLFRTAQETQYF. CDR3 DNA: TGTGCCAGCAGCTTATTCCGGACAGCCCAAGAGACCCAGTACTTC.

The chain uses TRBV6-5 and TRBJ2-5; D tentatively reads TRBD1 or TRBD2 (5 bases each). The end of the DNA is better explained by TRBJ2-7, so the J call may be wrong. The germline V gene encodes CDR1 MNHEY and CDR2 SVGAGI. This CDR3 has 16 amino acids. CDR3 region: CASSYSPPGSSYEQYF. CDR3 sequence (DNA): TGTGCCAGCAGTTACTCTCCCCCAGGGAGCTCCTACGAGCAGTACTTC.

This CDR3 reads CASSLGGALDTEAFF. Here the CDR3 DNA reads TGTGCCAGCAGCTTAGGGGGGGCCCTGGACACTGAAGCTTTCTTT. The chain couples TRBV13 to TRBJ1-1; D may be TRBD1 (6 bases). The germline CDR1 and CDR2 sequences are PRHDT and FYEKMQ (reference sequence). There are 15 residues in the CDR3. V lost 0 bases and J lost 3, with 11 bases in between.